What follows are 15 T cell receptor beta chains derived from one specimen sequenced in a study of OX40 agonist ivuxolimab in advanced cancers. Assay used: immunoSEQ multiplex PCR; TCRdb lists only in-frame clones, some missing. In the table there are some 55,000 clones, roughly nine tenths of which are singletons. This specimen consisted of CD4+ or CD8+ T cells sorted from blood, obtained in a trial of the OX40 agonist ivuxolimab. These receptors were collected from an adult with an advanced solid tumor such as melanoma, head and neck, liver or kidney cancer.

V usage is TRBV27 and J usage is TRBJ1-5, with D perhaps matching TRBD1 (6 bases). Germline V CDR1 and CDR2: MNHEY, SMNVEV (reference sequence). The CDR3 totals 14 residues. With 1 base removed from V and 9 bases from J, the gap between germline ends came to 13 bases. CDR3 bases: TGTGCCAGCAGTTTATGGTCCCGAGGGGGGCCCCAGCATTTT. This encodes CASSLWSRGGPQHF.

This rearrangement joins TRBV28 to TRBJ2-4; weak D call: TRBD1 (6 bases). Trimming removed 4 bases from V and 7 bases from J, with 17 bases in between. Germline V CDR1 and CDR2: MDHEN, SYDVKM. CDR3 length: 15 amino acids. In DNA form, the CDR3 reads TGTGCCAGCAGTTCCCCCGGGACAAAGGGTAACATTCAGTACTTC. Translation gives CASSSPGTKGNIQYF.

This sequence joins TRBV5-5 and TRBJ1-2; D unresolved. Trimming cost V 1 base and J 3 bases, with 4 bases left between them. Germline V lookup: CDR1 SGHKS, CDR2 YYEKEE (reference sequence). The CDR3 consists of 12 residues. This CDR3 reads CASSLRDYGYTF. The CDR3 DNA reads TGTGCCAGCAGCTTGAGGGACTATGGCTACACCTTC.

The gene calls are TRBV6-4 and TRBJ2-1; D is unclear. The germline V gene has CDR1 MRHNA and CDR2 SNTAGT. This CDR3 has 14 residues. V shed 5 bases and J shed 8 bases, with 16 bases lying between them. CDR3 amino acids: CASSIAPYGDEQFF. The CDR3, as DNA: TGTGCCAGCAGTATAGCCCCCTACGGCGATGAGCAGTTCTTC.

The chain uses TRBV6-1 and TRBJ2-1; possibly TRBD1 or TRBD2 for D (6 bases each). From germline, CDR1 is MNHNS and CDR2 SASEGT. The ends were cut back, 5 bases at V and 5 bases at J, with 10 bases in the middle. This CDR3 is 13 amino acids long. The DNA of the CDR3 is TGTGCCAGCAGTAGGGGGGCCGACAATGAGCAGTTCTTC. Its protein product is CASSRGADNEQFF.

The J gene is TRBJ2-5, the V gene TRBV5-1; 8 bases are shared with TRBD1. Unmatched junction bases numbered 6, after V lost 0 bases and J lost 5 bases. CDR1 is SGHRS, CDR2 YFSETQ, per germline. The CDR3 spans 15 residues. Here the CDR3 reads CASSLAGTGGETQYF. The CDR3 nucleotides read TGCGCCAGCAGCTTGGCCGGGACAGGCGGGGAGACCCAGTACTTC.

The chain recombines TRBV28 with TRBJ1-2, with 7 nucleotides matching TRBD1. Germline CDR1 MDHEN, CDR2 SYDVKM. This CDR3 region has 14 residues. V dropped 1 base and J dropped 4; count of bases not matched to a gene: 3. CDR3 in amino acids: CASSLLTGAYGYTF. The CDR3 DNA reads TGTGCCAGCAGTTTATTAACAGGGGCCTATGGCTACACCTTC.

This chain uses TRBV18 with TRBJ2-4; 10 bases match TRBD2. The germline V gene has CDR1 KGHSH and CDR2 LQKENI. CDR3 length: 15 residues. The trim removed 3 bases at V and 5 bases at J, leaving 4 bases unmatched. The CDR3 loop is CASSPSSGSQNIQYF. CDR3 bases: TGTGCCAGCTCACCGTCTAGCGGGAGCCAAAACATTCAGTACTTC.

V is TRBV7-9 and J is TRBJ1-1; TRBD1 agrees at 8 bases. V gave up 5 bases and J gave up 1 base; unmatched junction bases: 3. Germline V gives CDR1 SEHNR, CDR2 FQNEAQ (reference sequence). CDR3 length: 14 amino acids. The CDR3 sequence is CASSRQGKNTEAFF. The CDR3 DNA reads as TGTGCCAGCAGCCGACAGGGGAAGAACACTGAAGCTTTCTTT.

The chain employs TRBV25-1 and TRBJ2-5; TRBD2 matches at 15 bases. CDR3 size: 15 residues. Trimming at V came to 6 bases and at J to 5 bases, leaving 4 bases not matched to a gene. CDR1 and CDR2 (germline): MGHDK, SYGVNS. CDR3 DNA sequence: TGTGCCAGCAGCGATGGGACTAGCGGGGGGGAGACCCAGTACTTC. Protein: CASSDGTSGGETQYF.

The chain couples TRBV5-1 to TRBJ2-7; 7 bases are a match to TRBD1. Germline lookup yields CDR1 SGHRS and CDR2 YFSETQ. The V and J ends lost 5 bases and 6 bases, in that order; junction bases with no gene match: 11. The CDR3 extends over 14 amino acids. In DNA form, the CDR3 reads TGCGCCAGCAGTCTCGGACAGGCCAGAGGCGAGCAGTACTTC. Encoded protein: CASSLGQARGEQYF.

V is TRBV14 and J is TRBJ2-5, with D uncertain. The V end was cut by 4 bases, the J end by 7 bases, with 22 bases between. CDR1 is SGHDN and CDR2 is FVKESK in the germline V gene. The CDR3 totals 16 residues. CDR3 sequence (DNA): TGTGCCAGCAGCCTTTCGGGTAGCCTAGAATTGGGGACCCAGTACTTC. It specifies CASSLSGSLELGTQYF.

DNA of the CDR3: TGTGCCACCAGCAGAGCCCCCTCCGGGGAGACCCAGTACTTC. Its translation is CATSRAPSGETQYF. The V gene is TRBV15, the J gene TRBJ2-5; D is unclear. The CDR3 is made up of 14 amino acids. CDR1 and CDR2 from the germline V gene are LNHNV and YYDKDF (reference sequence). V lost 1 base, J lost 5 bases, and 11 bases lay in between.

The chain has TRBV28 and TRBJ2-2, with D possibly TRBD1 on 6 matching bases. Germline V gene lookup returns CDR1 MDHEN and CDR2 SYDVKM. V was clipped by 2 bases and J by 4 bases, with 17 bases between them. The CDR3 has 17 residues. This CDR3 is CASSLVITGTFTGELFF. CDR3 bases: TGTGCCAGCAGTTTAGTTATAACAGGGACATTCACCGGGGAGCTGTTTTTT.

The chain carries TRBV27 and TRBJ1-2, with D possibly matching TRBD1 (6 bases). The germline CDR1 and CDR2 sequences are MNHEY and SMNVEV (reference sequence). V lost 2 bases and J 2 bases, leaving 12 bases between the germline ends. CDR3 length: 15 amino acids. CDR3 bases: TGTGCCAGCAGTTTAAGATCCAGGGGAAACTATGGCTACACCTTC. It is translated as CASSLRSRGNYGYTF.